Below are 2 T cell receptor beta chains sequenced from a single sample in a study of cytomegalovirus exposure and HLA in healthy donors. Here immunoSEQ multiplex PCR was the method, and the copy in TCRdb shows in-frame clones only, minus some. The sample lists some 74,000 clones; roughly 93% were seen once. Material: PBMCs. These receptors were collected from a woman younger than 45 in good health and CMV-seronegative.

The chain uses TRBV18 and TRBJ1-4; D is unresolved. V was pared by 1 base and J by 0 bases, with 15 bases between. CDR3 size: 18 residues. The germline V gene has CDR1 KGHSH and CDR2 LQKENI. CDR3 sequence (DNA): TGTGCCAGCTCACCACGCCCCGTGGAGGCGGCAACTAATGAAAAACTGTTTTTT. It is translated as CASSPRPVEAATNEKLFF.

The genes are TRBV7-9 and TRBJ2-1, with D unclear. The V end was cut by 5 bases, the J end by 7 bases, with 18 bases between. There are 15 residues in the CDR3. Germline assignment: CDR1 SEHNR and CDR2 FQNEAQ (reference sequence). This CDR3 is CASSPLGGVRNEQFF. In DNA, the CDR3 is TGTGCCAGCAGCCCCTTGGGTGGAGTACGTAATGAGCAGTTCTTC.